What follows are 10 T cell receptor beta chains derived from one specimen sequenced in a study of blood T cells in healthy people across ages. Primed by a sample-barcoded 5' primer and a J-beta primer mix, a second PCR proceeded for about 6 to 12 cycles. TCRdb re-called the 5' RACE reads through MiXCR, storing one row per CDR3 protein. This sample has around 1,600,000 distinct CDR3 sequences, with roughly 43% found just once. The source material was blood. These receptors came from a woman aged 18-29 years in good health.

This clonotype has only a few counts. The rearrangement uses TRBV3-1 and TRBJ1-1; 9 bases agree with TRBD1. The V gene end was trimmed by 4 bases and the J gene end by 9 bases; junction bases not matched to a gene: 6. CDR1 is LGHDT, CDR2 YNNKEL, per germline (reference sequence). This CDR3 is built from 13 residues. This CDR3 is CASSPSGTGKAFF. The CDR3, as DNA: TGTGCCAGCAGCCCTTCCGGGACAGGGAAAGCTTTCTTT.

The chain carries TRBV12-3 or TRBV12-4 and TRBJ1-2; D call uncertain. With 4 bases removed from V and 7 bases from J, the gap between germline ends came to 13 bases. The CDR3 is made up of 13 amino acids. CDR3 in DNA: TGTGCCAGCAGTTCCGGGATAGGGTTTGGCTACACCTTC. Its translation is CASSSGIGFGYTF.

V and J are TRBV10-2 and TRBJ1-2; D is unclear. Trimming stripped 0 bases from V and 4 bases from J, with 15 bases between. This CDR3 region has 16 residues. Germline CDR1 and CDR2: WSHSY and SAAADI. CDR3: CASSESVTHSGYGYTF. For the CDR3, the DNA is TGCGCCAGCAGTGAGTCGGTAACTCATAGCGGCTATGGCTACACCTTC.

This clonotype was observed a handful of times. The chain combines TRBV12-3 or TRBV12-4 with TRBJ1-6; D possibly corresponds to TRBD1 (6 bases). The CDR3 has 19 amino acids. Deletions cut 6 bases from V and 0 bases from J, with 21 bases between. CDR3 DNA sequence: TGTGCCAGCAGCCTAGGACAGTCCATGCCTAGCTCCTATAATTCACCCCTCCACTTT. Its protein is CASSLGQSMPSSYNSPLHF.

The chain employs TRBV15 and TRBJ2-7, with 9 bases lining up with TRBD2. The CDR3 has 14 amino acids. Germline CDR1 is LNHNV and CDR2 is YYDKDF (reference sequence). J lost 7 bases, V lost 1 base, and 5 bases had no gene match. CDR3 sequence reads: CATSRGSGGNEQYF. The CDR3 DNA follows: TGTGCCACCAGCAGAGGTAGCGGGGGCAATGAGCAGTACTTC.

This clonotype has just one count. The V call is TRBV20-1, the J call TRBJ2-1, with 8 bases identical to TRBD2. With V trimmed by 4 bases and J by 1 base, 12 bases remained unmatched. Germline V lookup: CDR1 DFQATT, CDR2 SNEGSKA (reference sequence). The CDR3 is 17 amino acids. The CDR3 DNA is TGCAGTGCTACCCTAGCGGGCCCTTTGCAGTCCTACAATGAGCAGTTCTTC. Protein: CSATLAGPLQSYNEQFF.

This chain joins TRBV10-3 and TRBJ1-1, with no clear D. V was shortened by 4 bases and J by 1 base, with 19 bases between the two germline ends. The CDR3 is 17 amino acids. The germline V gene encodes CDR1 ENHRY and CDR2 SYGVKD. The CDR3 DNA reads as TGTGCCATCAGTGTCAACAGCTTCGCGATAGGGAACACTGAAGCTTTCTTT. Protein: CAISVNSFAIGNTEAFF.

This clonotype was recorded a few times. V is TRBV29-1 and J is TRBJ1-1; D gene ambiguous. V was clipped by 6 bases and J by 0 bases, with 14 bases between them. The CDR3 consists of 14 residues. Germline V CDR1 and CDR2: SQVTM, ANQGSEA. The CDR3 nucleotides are TGCAGCGTCGCGACACCTCTGATGAACACTGAAGCTTTCTTT. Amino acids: CSVATPLMNTEAFF.

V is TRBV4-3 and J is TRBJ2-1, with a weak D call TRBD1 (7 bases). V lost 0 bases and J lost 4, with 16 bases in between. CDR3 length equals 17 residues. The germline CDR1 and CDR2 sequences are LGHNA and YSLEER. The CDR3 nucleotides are TGCGCCAGCAGCCAAGACCAACAGGGGAGGAGGTACAATGAGCAGTTCTTC. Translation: CASSQDQQGRRYNEQFF.

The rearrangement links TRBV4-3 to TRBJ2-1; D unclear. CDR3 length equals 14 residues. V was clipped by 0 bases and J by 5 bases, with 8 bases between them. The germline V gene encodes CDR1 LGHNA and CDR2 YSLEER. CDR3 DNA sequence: TGCGCCAGCAGCCAAGATACAGATCACAATGAGCAGTTCTTC. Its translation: CASSQDTDHNEQFF.